One T cell receptor (beta chain) is described in this entry. This receptor's antigen is unknown. No per-base quality is available; no much larger clone lies one base away. Relative to germline, V is 4 bases shorter and J is 0 bases shorter, with 16 bases between their ends. From the cysteine up to the phenylalanine, the CDR3 has a length of 16 residues. Just the 48-base CDR3 DNA is kept, in frame starting at base 1. According to the germline V gene (reference sequence), CDR1 reads SGHNT and CDR2 reads YYREEE. The sample belongs to a study of vaccination effects on CD4 cells after COVID-19 (dated by TCRdb to about 2022). About the full investigation: In the ViraFEST assay, PBMC were stimulated with viral peptide pools, and TCR sequencing was then used to find antigen-specific CD4+ T cell clonotypes based on their expansion. Each participant received two doses of an mRNA SARS-CoV-2 vaccine, either BNT162b2 or mRNA-1273. In the study, cultures from other donors were sequenced using the Oncomine TCR Beta short-read assay on an Illumina iSeq 100. In both COVID-19 convalescent patients and infection-naive vaccine recipients, the study compared SARS-CoV-2 spike-specific CD4+ TCR repertoires from before mRNA vaccination with those from after it. The full study included some 10 COVID-19 convalescent patients and a few SARS-CoV-2-naive healthy vaccine recipients. Pre-vaccine samples were collected from a couple of convalescent patients 16 days and one week before the first dose, corresponding to 142 and 148 days after COVID-19 diagnosis. Each well held more than 1.5 million PBMC cultured in IMDM containing about 5.5% human AB serum, approximately 10 IU/ml IL-2 and gentamicin, along with roughly 10 ug/ml peptides. The study at large found these results: Limitations of the study were the small number of convalescent patients and the absence of early post-infection timepoints. In convalescent patients, the post-vaccine spike-reactive repertoire was composed mainly of new vaccine-induced clones that were largely distinct from infection-induced clones. At late post-vaccination timepoints, both infection-induced and vaccine-induced clones showed marked clonal contraction, consistent with waning T cell responses.

Library generation was performed with the immunoSEQ multiplex PCR assay. DNA from the cultured and isolated CD4+ T cells underwent TCR beta CDR3 sequencing. In the paper's pipeline: Non-productive TCR sequences were removed and reads were trimmed to the CDR3 region, keeping CDR3s of at least 7 amino acids. The MANAFEST web app was used to identify antigen-specific clonotypes by comparing expansion in peptide wells with expansion in reference cultures. To count as positive, a clone had to show expansion at FDR<0.05 compared with the reference and with all other wells, an odds ratio above 5, and a frequency above 0.1% in two replicate wells. Clonotypes significantly expanded in SARS-CoV-2 spike wells and in at least one common cold coronavirus spike condition were defined as cross-reactive. CDR3 similarity was assessed by Levenshtein distance using the stringdist R package, and unrooted trees were constructed with ape in R 3.6.1. Here the immuneACCESS table is served through TCRdb, limited to in-frame sequences with V and J called. Missing clones are a known gap in these copies; in checked studies unresolved V genes cover under half, and the rest lacks a known reason. That table gives V, J and clone size, and the DNA gave D and trimming. The sample table lists roughly 68,000 clones, just over 70% of them with a count of one. Of the sample, roughly 25% falls within the top ten clones.

After more than nine days of culture, CD4+ T cells were isolated with the EasySep CD4+ T cell isolation kit. PCR-confirmed SARS-CoV-2 infection had occurred in convalescent patients between March and December 2020, before the Alpha, Beta and Delta variants emerged in the United States. On days 3 and 7, half of the culture medium was replaced with fresh IL-2-containing medium. Unless noted otherwise, every peptide stimulation condition was grown in triplicate wells. Using Ficoll-Paque Plus gradient centrifugation, PBMC were separated from whole blood and then either used fresh or cryopreserved at -140C. The QIAamp micro DNA kit was used to extract genomic DNA from the cultured CD4+ T cells.

This specimen consisted of CD4+ T cells from PBMCs cultured without peptide, obtained before COVID-19 vaccination. This sequence originates from a human donor who had a prior SARS-CoV-2 infection. The V gene is TRBV5-4 and the J gene is TRBJ2-5; the D gene is perhaps TRBD1, from 6 matching bases. The DNA sequence is as follows: TGTGCCAGCAGCCCAGGACAGACTCCGTACCAAGAGACCCAGTACTTC. Translated, it gives CASSPGQTPYQETQYF.